The 4 T cell receptor beta chains reported below all come from one sample, sequenced in a study of cytomegalovirus exposure and HLA in healthy donors (dated by TCRdb to about 2017). To prepare the library, the immunoSEQ multiplex PCR assay was applied. A mixture of 60 forward primers for TCR Vbeta segments and 13 reverse primers for TCR Jbeta segments was used in the multiplex PCR. TCRdb's version of the immuneACCESS table is confined to in-frame rearrangements and falls short of the full clone set. An unresolved V gene accounts for under half of the shortfall where checked; the remainder is of unknown origin. This sample is represented by 270,000 or so clones; 70% to 90% of them were singletons. 3% to 4% of the sample goes to the ten largest clones. Sample: PBMCs. These receptors came from a man aged 35 to 55 in good health and CMV-seropositive.

The chain carries TRBV28 and TRBJ2-1; 12 bases agree with TRBD2. J gave up 7 bases and V 3 bases, and 10 bases lay outside the gene matches. The CDR3 contains 17 residues. Germline CDR1 and CDR2: MDHEN and SYDVKM. The CDR3 DNA sequence: TGTGCCAGCAGTTTTTTTAGGACTAGCGGGATGAAGAATGAGCAGTTCTTC. Protein: CASSFFRTSGMKNEQFF.

The chain has TRBV27 and TRBJ2-1; 8 nucleotides line up with TRBD2. CDR3 length: 13 residues. CDR1 and CDR2 (germline): MNHEY, SMNVEV (reference sequence). With V trimmed by 8 bases and J by 9 bases, 9 bases remained unmatched. The CDR3 sequence: CASFARGGGEQFF. In DNA form, the CDR3 reads TGTGCCAGCTTTGCCCGGGGGGGTGGTGAGCAGTTCTTC.

This sequence joins TRBV27 and TRBJ1-6; possibly TRBD1 for D (5 bases). Germline assignment: CDR1 MNHEY and CDR2 SMNVEV (reference sequence). The germline V and J ends were trimmed by 0 bases and 4 bases, with 10 bases remaining between them. The CDR3 totals 16 residues. Written as DNA, the CDR3 is TGTGCCAGCAGTTTATCGGGCAGACAGTATAATTCACCCCTCCACTTT. Its protein is CASSLSGRQYNSPLHF.

The rearrangement links TRBV2 to TRBJ2-7, with 8 bases matching TRBD1. Per germline, CDR1 SNHLY and CDR2 FYNNEI. The CDR3 covers 14 residues. The V segment lost 6 bases and the J segment 2 bases; nucleotides outside the gene matches: 6. The CDR3, as DNA: TGTGCCAGCAGGTTCGGGACAGGTACCTACGAGCAGTACTTC. Residues: CASRFGTGTYEQYF.